Shown below are 17 T cell receptor beta chains from a single sample sequenced in a study of CD8+ T cells in alopecia areata. Once RNA had been extracted, it was reverse transcribed into cDNA to act as the sequencing template. Libraries were prepared by immunoSEQ multiplex PCR; TCRdb keeps only in-frame clonotypes and omits some of them. Here the sample spans approximately 200,000 clones, 55% to 70% being singletons. As to treatment: oral pan-JAK inhibitor, 5-10 mg twice daily. Sequencing used CD4+ T cells sorted from blood, obtained at week 24, from a patient treated with tofacitinib. Receptors were obtained from a human donor with alopecia areata.

This clone has a handful of counts. This chain links TRBV18 with TRBJ1-1; D not certain. Per germline, CDR1 KGHSH and CDR2 LQKENI. The CDR3 covers 13 residues. V was shortened by 2 bases and J by 1 base, with 5 bases between the two germline ends. The CDR3 loop reads CASSPATNTEAFF. CDR3 coding DNA: TGTGCCAGCTCACCAGCTACGAACACTGAAGCTTTCTTT.

This clone showed up just a few times. The J gene is TRBJ2-5, the V gene TRBV7-2; D not certain. V dropped 5 bases and J dropped 2 bases, with 9 bases sitting between them. The CDR3 consists of 13 residues. Per germline, CDR1 SGHTA and CDR2 FQGNSA. The CDR3 DNA follows: TGTGCCAGCAGCCAAGGTCGACAAGAGACCCAGTACTTC. Its protein is CASSQGRQETQYF.

This clone was seen a few times. This chain uses TRBV27 with TRBJ1-2, with 9 bases that match TRBD1. The CDR3 loop spans 13 amino acids. The germline V gene has CDR1 MNHEY and CDR2 SMNVEV (reference sequence). V shed 7 bases and J 7 bases; nucleotides not matched to a gene: 7. DNA for the CDR3: TGTGCCAGCAAACTACAGGGGGCGGGTGGCTACACCTTC. This sequence encodes CASKLQGAGGYTF.

This clone was counted between two and nine times. The chain couples TRBV14 to TRBJ2-1, with 11 bases aligning to TRBD1. Germline assignment: CDR1 SGHDN and CDR2 FVKESK. The CDR3 is made up of 15 amino acids. Trimming took 4 bases from V and 6 from J; bases not matched to a gene: 5. The CDR3 nucleotides read TGTGCCAGCAGCCGACGGACAGGGGGCTCCAATGAGCAGTTCTTC. The encoded protein is CASSRRTGGSNEQFF.

V is TRBV5-1 and J is TRBJ2-3; 11 bases map to TRBD2. V shed 4 bases, J shed 3 bases, and the junction held 7 bases outside the gene matches. CDR3 length: 16 amino acids. In germline, CDR1 is SGHRS, CDR2 YFSETQ. CDR3 residues: CASSLAGGPNTDTQYF. DNA for the CDR3: TGCGCCAGCAGCCTAGCGGGGGGCCCCAATACAGATACGCAGTATTTT. The whole variable domain, remainder taken from reference TRBV5-1 and TRBJ2-3, is KAGVTQTPRYLIKTRGQQVTLSCSPISGHRSVSWYQQTPGQGLQFLFEYFSETQRNKGNFPGRFSGRQFSNSRSEMNVSTLELGDSALYLCASSLAGGPNTDTQYFGPGTRLTVL.

The rearrangement joins TRBV2 to TRBJ1-2; no reliable D call. V lost 2 bases to trimming and J lost 5 bases, with 15 bases between them. Germline CDR1 and CDR2: SNHLY and FYNNEI. This CDR3 is built from 15 residues. The DNA for the CDR3 is TGTGCCAGCAGTGAAAGAGGACCGACCACATATGGCTACACCTTC. Residues: CASSERGPTTYGYTF.

The chain uses TRBV25-1 and TRBJ2-3, with 9 nucleotides matching TRBD2. Looked up from germline, CDR1 is MGHDK and CDR2 is SYGVNS. V lost 7 bases, J lost 7 bases, and 12 bases stayed unmatched. The length of the CDR3 is 15 residues. CDR3: CASIPAGGPQHTQYF. CDR3 DNA sequence: TGTGCCAGCATTCCGGCGGGAGGGCCCCAGCATACGCAGTATTTT.

The chain joins TRBV5-1 to TRBJ1-1; D unclear. There are 13 residues in the CDR3. V was pared by 0 bases and J by 10 bases, with 13 bases between. CDR1 SGHRS and CDR2 YFSETQ come from the germline V gene. The CDR3 coding sequence is TGCGCCAGCAGCTTGGACAGCCACCTTCTAGCTTTCTTT. Residues: CASSLDSHLLAFF.

V usage is TRBV10-3 and J usage is TRBJ1-2; 7 nucleotides agree with TRBD1. The V gene end was trimmed by 2 bases and the J gene end by 8 bases; junction bases not matched to a gene: 5. There are 13 residues in the CDR3. The germline CDR1 and CDR2 sequences are ENHRY and SYGVKD. The CDR3 DNA is TGTGCCATCAGTGAGAAGACAGGGTACGGCTACACCTTC. It encodes CAISEKTGYGYTF.

The chain recombines TRBV7-9 with TRBJ2-1; D is possibly TRBD2 (5 bases). Per the germline V gene, CDR1 is SEHNR and CDR2 is FQNEAQ (reference sequence). This CDR3 contains 13 residues. Trimming removed 3 bases at V and 9 bases at J, with 12 bases between. The CDR3 DNA sequence: TGTGCCAGCAGCTTTAGTCAGGCGGGTGAGCAGTTCTTC. This gives the protein CASSFSQAGEQFF.

The V gene is TRBV15, the J gene TRBJ2-7; 12 bases map to TRBD1. The V gene end was trimmed by 5 bases and the J gene end by 2 bases; junction bases not matched to a gene: 1. Germline V gene sequence: CDR1 LNHNV, CDR2 YYDKDF (reference sequence). The CDR3 totals 14 residues. The CDR3 region has the DNA TGTGCCACCAGCGGGGACAGGGGGCCCTACGAGCAGTACTTC. Its translation is CATSGDRGPYEQYF.

Concerning this clone itself: Within the sample, other DNA sequences also encode this same CDR3. The chain combines TRBV29-1 with TRBJ2-7, with 7 nucleotides matching TRBD1. This CDR3 has 11 amino acids. The trim removed 4 bases at V and 7 bases at J, leaving 4 bases unmatched. In germline, CDR1 is SQVTM, CDR2 ANQGSEA. CDR3 region: CSVGQGGEQYF. DNA of the CDR3: TGCAGCGTTGGACAGGGCGGTGAGCAGTACTTC.

In its sample, this clone was seen once. The chain uses TRBV11-2 and TRBJ2-7, with 7 positions matching TRBD2. Germline V gene data show CDR1 as SGHAT and CDR2 as FQNNGV. CDR3 length equals 15 residues. With V trimmed by 1 base and J by 2 bases, 5 bases remained unmatched. The CDR3 region has the DNA TGTGCCAGCAGCTTAGCGCGGGGGACGGCCTACGAGCAGTACTTC. This sequence encodes CASSLARGTAYEQYF. The full variable domain, completed using reference TRBV11-2 and TRBJ2-7, is EAGVAQSPRYKIIEKRQSVAFWCNPISGHATLYWYQQILGQGPKLLIQFQNNGVVDDSQLPKDRFSAERLKGVDSTLKIQPAKLEDSAVYLCASSLARGTAYEQYFGPGTRLTVT.

This clone has just a few counts. This chain joins TRBV7-9 and TRBJ1-4; a weak D match, TRBD1 (6 bases). V was clipped by 2 bases and J by 7 bases, with 14 bases between them. CDR3 length equals 15 residues. Germline V gives CDR1 SEHNR, CDR2 FQNEAQ (reference sequence). CDR3 DNA: TGTGCCAGCAGCTTAAAGATCGGGGGCGGTGAAAAACTGTTTTTT. Its protein is CASSLKIGGGEKLFF.

This clone turned up a few times. This sequence joins TRBV5-6 and TRBJ2-7; 10 bases align to TRBD1. V lost 4 bases to trimming and J lost 2 bases; unmatched junction nucleotides: 9. The germline V gene has CDR1 SGHDT and CDR2 YYEEEE. The CDR3 is 16 amino acids. CDR3 sequence reads: CASSPTGTGVTYEQYF. The CDR3 DNA is TGTGCCAGCAGCCCCACGGGGACAGGGGTCACCTACGAGCAGTACTTC.

This clone occurred a few times. The gene calls are TRBV28 and TRBJ1-2; D is possibly TRBD1 (6 bases). In germline, CDR1 is MDHEN, CDR2 SYDVKM. The CDR3 loop spans 14 amino acids. The ends were cut back, 5 bases at V and 3 bases at J, with 13 bases in the middle. The CDR3 coding sequence is TGTGCCAGCAGTGGAGGACCAGGGGACTATGGCTACACCTTC. Translated: CASSGGPGDYGYTF.

The chain couples TRBV6-1 to TRBJ2-7; weak D call: TRBD2 (6 bases). The CDR3 consists of 13 residues. Trimming stripped 3 bases from V and 12 bases from J, with 18 bases between. Germline CDR1 MNHNS, CDR2 SASEGT. The CDR3 sequence is CASSDRDSFLGYF. The CDR3 coding sequence is TGTGCCAGCAGTGACCGGGACTCCTTCCTAGGGTACTTC.